This T cell receptor (beta chain) was recovered during a study of Graves' ophthalmopathy and Graves' hyperthyroidism. General study results and limits: Blood shared most expanded thyroid clonotypes above 0.001 frequency. Discrimination between ophthalmopathy and stable hyperthyroidism by a 13-signature model showed roughly 88% sensitivity and 65% to 84% specificity.

This CDR3 is built from 14 residues. Looked up from germline, CDR1 is DFQATT and CDR2 is SNEGSKA (reference sequence). Comments on this clonotype: Its antigen is unknown. A junction end diverges from the germline sequence, so it may reflect a read error.

RNA transcripts were the source from which TCR beta CDR3 regions were amplified. First-round RT-PCR relied on HTBI primers, and a second-round multiplex PCR came next. TCRdb independently ran MiXCR on the multiplex PCR reads; one entry per CDR3 protein. The data show about 480,000 distinct CDR3 sequences, with under 15% seen just once and approximately 9.8% held by the top ten. Sequenced: blood. This clonotype was obtained from a woman aged 25 to 39 with Graves' ophthalmopathy. The chain employs TRBV20-1 and TRBJ2-2; D tentatively reads TRBD1 or TRBD2 (5 bases each). The CDR3 reads CSARDGANTGELCF. CDR3 nucleotides: TGCAGTGCTAGAGACGGGGCGAACACCGGGGAGCTGTGTTTT.